This T cell receptor beta chain was recorded in a study of blood T cell repertoires in COVID-19 (dated by TCRdb to about 2020). Regarding the research as a whole: The collaborator samples originated in the United States, Italy and Spain and spanned the acute and convalescent phases of COVID-19. The material from the prospective study consisted of cDNA or gDNA derived from T cells, B-cell-depleted T cells, or PBMCs. The dataset comprised deeply sampled blood TCRbeta repertoires from subjects exposed to, actively infected with, or recovered from COVID-19. A freely available public database, intended as a resource for researchers studying the immune response to SARS-CoV-2, is where the repertoires were released. The samples were drawn from the first 160 participants of the ongoing ImmuneRACE study and from 1,254 subjects provided by 6 global collaborators. A de-identified subject ID, COVID-19 status, age in years and sex were almost always included in the sample metadata. Where available, HLA class I and class II types were taken from metadata supplied by the sample provider and were not determined by assay-based typing. Here is what the overall study found, with its caveats: The amount of clinical and demographic metadata varied by source and participant and was provided uncurated.

As to this clone: This receptor's antigen is unknown. The input lacks base qualities; no much larger clone sits a single base away.

Measured from the cysteine to the phenylalanine, the CDR3 is 11 residues long. The kept DNA is CDR3 alone, 33 bases in frame from the first base. The V and J ends are trimmed by 8 bases and 3 bases, leaving 7 bases between them. Sequences SEHNR (CDR1) and FQNEAQ (CDR2) are obtained from the germline V gene (reference sequence). Whole blood was collected in K2EDTA tubes by collaborating institutions according to the institutions' own protocols. Collaborator samples were shipped for TCRbeta analysis as frozen whole blood, isolated PBMCs, or DNA extracted from either sample type. The immunoSEQ Assay, a bias-controlled multiplex PCR, was used to amplify TCRbeta CDR3 regions from genomic DNA. Turning to the authors' computational methods: The number of nucleated cells in each sample was estimated from the amplification of reference gene primers within the assay. Sequence reads were collapsed and filtered to measure the absolute abundance of every unique TCRbeta CDR3 rearrangement. Productive Simpson clonality was computed per sample as the square root of Simpson's diversity index over productive rearrangements. TCRdb provides this immuneACCESS table in a form limited to in-frame rearrangements. Some clones are lacking; in checked studies, under half of them reflect an unresolved V gene, and why the rest are absent is not known. That table supplies the V and J calls and clone size; D and trimming were determined from the DNA. This sample is represented by roughly 180,000 clones; about 84% of them were singletons. The ten top clones hold approximately 7.3% of the sample.

The sequencing input was peripheral blood. This clonotype was sampled from a human donor in a cohort sampled during active COVID-19. The V and J segments used are TRBV7-9 and TRBJ1-1; the D gene cannot be named for sure. The encoded CDR3 is CASGLDTEAFF. DNA sequence: TGTGCCAGCGGGCTCGACACTGAAGCTTTCTTT.